Presented here are 8 T cell receptor beta chains from one specimen sequenced in a study of human T cells and chemical hapten exposure. Extraction of total RNA was performed on unfractionated whole blood. TCRdb passed the 5' RACE reads through MiXCR, listing each CDR3 protein once. Of under 150,000 distinct CDR3 sequences in the sample, around a fifth are singletons; the top ten hold around 2.8%. These TCRs come from a human donor in good health.

The sample holds a few counts of this clonotype. The V call is TRBV18, the J call TRBJ1-5; D gene ambiguous. Germline CDR1 reads KGHSH; CDR2 reads LQKENI. V was cut by 3 bases and J by 5 bases, with 8 bases left in between. The CDR3 has 13 amino acids. CDR3 in amino acids: CASSPREDQPQHF. DNA for the CDR3: TGTGCCAGCTCACCCCGCGAGGATCAGCCCCAGCATTTT.

This clonotype was observed a few times. V gene TRBV3-1 combines with J gene TRBJ2-4; D might be TRBD2 (7 bases). Deletions cut 5 bases from V and 0 bases from J, with 11 bases between. Germline V gene lookup returns CDR1 LGHDT and CDR2 YNNKEL (reference sequence). The CDR3 has 15 amino acids. This chain's CDR3 is CASSTGGLAKNIQYF. As DNA, the CDR3 is TGTGCCAGCAGCACCGGGGGGCTAGCCAAAAACATTCAGTACTTC. The full variable domain, rest sourced from reference TRBV3-1 and TRBJ2-4, is DTAVSQTPKYLVTQMGNDKSIKCEQNLGHDTMYWYKQDSKKFLKIMFSYNNKELIINETVPNRFSPKSPDKAHLNLHINSLELGDSAVYFCASSTGGLAKNIQYFGAGTRLSVL.

The chain combines TRBV7-6 with TRBJ2-7, with D possibly TRBD1 on 6 matching bases. Germline V lookup: CDR1 SGHVS, CDR2 FNYEAQ. This CDR3 has 13 amino acids. The V gene lost 4 bases and the J gene lost 4 bases, with 11 bases spanning the gap. The CDR3 DNA reads TGTGCCAGCAGCTCACAAGACAGGTACGAGCAGTACTTC. This translates into CASSSQDRYEQYF.

This clonotype showed up just a few times. This chain connects TRBV5-1 to TRBJ2-3; 8 bases line up with TRBD2. Germline values: CDR1 SGHRS, CDR2 YFSETQ. V was clipped by 1 base and J by 0 bases; unmatched bases: 4. CDR3 length: 16 residues. The chain's CDR3 is CASSLWPSGSTDTQYF. The CDR3 DNA is TGCGCCAGCAGCTTGTGGCCTAGCGGGAGCACAGATACGCAGTATTTT.

This clonotype was found a few times. This rearrangement joins TRBV7-9 to TRBJ1-4; the match to TRBD1 covers 9 bases. Germline V gives CDR1 SEHNR, CDR2 FQNEAQ (reference sequence). The CDR3 totals 15 residues. With V trimmed by 3 bases and J by 8 bases, 7 bases remained unmatched. The CDR3: CASSFRDRDGEKLFF. The DNA of the CDR3 is TGTGCCAGCAGCTTTCGGGACAGGGATGGCGAAAAACTGTTTTTT.

This clonotype was counted only a few times. V and J are TRBV7-8 and TRBJ2-2; D gene unclear. CDR1 and CDR2 (germline): SGHVS, FQNEAQ. The CDR3 spans 12 residues. V lost 6 bases, J lost 7 bases, and 9 bases lay in between. The CDR3 DNA is TGTGCCAGCAGATCGGTCGGCGGGGAGCTGTTTTTT. Its protein is CASRSVGGELFF.

This clonotype was detected once. The V gene is TRBV30, the J gene TRBJ2-7; D possibly corresponds to TRBD1 (6 bases). Trimming stripped 2 bases from V and 2 bases from J, with 10 bases between. The germline V gene encodes CDR1 GTSNPN and CDR2 SVGIG (reference sequence). The CDR3 loop spans 13 amino acids. Written as DNA, the CDR3 is TGTGCCTGGAGTCCAGGGGTAGCCTACGAGCAGTACTTC. Translated: CAWSPGVAYEQYF. The full variable domain, with the rest looked up from reference TRBV30 and TRBJ2-7, is SQTIHQWPATLVQPVGSPLSLECTVEGTSNPNLYWYRQAAGRGLQLLFYSVGIGQISSEVPQNLSASRPQDRQFILSSKKLLLSDSGFYLCAWSPGVAYEQYFGPGTRLTVT.

This clonotype showed up just a few times. The chain links TRBV20-1 to TRBJ2-7; D unresolved. Looked up from germline, CDR1 is DFQATT and CDR2 is SNEGSKA (reference sequence). Trimming took 7 bases from V and 3 from J, leaving 13 bases between them. This CDR3 is built from 12 residues. DNA of the CDR3: TGCAGTGGACTGCAGCAAGACTACGAGCAGTACTTC. Its protein product is CSGLQQDYEQYF.